Following are 15 T cell receptor beta chains from one sample sequenced in a study of PD-1 blockade in classical Hodgkin lymphoma. Method: immunoSEQ multiplex PCR; TCRdb's copy keeps in-frame clones and lacks some. Of tens of thousands of clones detected, 75% to 90% appear once; the ten largest clones hold about 15%. In every patient, relapse followed autologous stem cell transplantation, while exposure to brentuximab vedotin differed. Specimen: peripheral blood mononuclear cells (PBMCs), collected at baseline. These receptors were taken from a human donor with classical Hodgkin lymphoma.

The chain couples TRBV9 to TRBJ1-6; 10 positions match TRBD1. The CDR3 covers 19 residues. Germline CDR1 reads SGDLS; CDR2 reads YYNGEE. V lost 0 bases, J lost 10 bases, and 16 bases stayed unmatched. CDR3 amino acids: CASSVALGTGVMSGSPLHF. The DNA of the CDR3 is TGTGCCAGCAGCGTAGCTCTCGGGACAGGGGTTATGTCGGGATCACCCCTCCACTTT.

CDR3 loop: CASSLTGVRTGELFF. The CDR3 bases are TGTGCCAGTAGCCTCACAGGGGTGAGGACCGGGGAGCTGTTTTTT. The rearrangement links TRBV19 to TRBJ2-2, with TRBD1 identical over 7 bases. J gave up 5 bases and V 6 bases, and 9 bases lay outside the gene matches. Germline CDR1 is LNHDA and CDR2 is SQIVND (reference sequence). The CDR3 length is 15 residues.

This clone has just one count. The gene calls are TRBV7-2 and TRBJ2-3; tentative D call: TRBD2 (5 bases). Trimming shortened V by 4 bases and J by 8 bases, and 16 bases separated the two germline ends. Germline CDR1 is SGHTA and CDR2 is FQGNSA. The CDR3 is made up of 14 amino acids. The CDR3, as DNA: TGTGCCAGCAGCTCCCCTGGACTTTCTACTACGCAGTATTTT. Translated, it gives CASSSPGLSTTQYF.

This chain uses TRBV19 with TRBJ1-1, with 7 bases lining up with TRBD1. CDR3 length: 12 residues. Trimming at V came to 10 bases and at J to 4 bases, leaving 6 bases not matched to a gene. CDR1 and CDR2 from the germline V gene are LNHDA and SQIVND (reference sequence). This CDR3 reads CATSTGFTEAFF. The DNA for the CDR3 is TGTGCCACCTCGACAGGGTTCACTGAAGCTTTCTTT.

The V call is TRBV5-5, the J call TRBJ2-7, with 8 bases lining up with TRBD1. Losses at the gene ends were 1 base for V and 3 bases for J; bases not matched to a gene: 12. Per germline, CDR1 SGHKS and CDR2 YYEKEE (reference sequence). The CDR3 spans 17 residues. The CDR3 nucleotides read TGTGCCAGCAGCTTGAAATCTCCGGGACAGGCCAACTACGAGCAGTACTTC. Its translation is CASSLKSPGQANYEQYF.

V and J are TRBV6-5 and TRBJ1-5, with D perhaps TRBD1 (5 bases). The CDR3 runs 15 residues. Germline lookup yields CDR1 MNHEY and CDR2 SVGAGI. The V gene lost 0 bases and the J gene lost 6 bases, with 12 bases spanning the gap. CDR3 sequence: CASSYSGGSGQPQHF. Here the CDR3 DNA reads TGTGCCAGCAGTTACTCGGGGGGGTCAGGTCAGCCCCAGCATTTT.

This rearrangement joins TRBV7-9 to TRBJ2-3, with D perhaps matching TRBD1 (5 bases). V shed 10 bases and J shed 2 bases, with 10 bases lying between them. Germline-derived CDR1 and CDR2 are SEHNR and FQNEAQ (reference sequence). The CDR3 is 12 amino acids. This CDR3 is CATTRATDTQYF. The CDR3 DNA follows: TGTGCCACCACCAGGGCCACAGATACGCAGTATTTT.

This clone was seen once. The rearrangement uses TRBV6-5 and TRBJ2-5; D is possibly TRBD1 (5 bases). Looked up from germline, CDR1 is MNHEY and CDR2 is SVGAGI. The CDR3 is made up of 15 amino acids. With 0 bases removed from V and 4 bases from J, the gap between germline ends came to 12 bases. CDR3 nucleotides: TGTGCCAGCAGTTACTCGAACCAGGGCCTAGAGACCCAGTACTTC. Translated: CASSYSNQGLETQYF.

This sequence joins TRBV5-8 and TRBJ2-1; D not certain. CDR1 SGHTS and CDR2 YDEGEE come from the germline V gene. V was pared by 7 bases and J by 4 bases, with 9 bases between. The CDR3 is 12 amino acids. The CDR3 coding sequence is TGTGCCAGCGGTAACGGGTACAATGAGCAGTTCTTC. It encodes CASGNGYNEQFF.

The chain joins TRBV19 to TRBJ2-1; TRBD2 matches at 9 bases. The CDR3 runs to 13 residues. Germline assignment: CDR1 LNHDA and CDR2 SQIVND (reference sequence). The CDR3 protein is CATTSGSYNEQFF. Here the CDR3 DNA reads TGTGCTACGACTAGCGGATCCTACAATGAGCAGTTCTTC.

This chain links TRBV5-6 with TRBJ2-7; TRBD1 matches at 9 bases. The CDR3 has 16 amino acids. Germline V gene data show CDR1 as SGHDT and CDR2 as YYEEEE. Trimming cost V 4 bases and J 4 bases; bases outside gene matches: 12. As DNA, the CDR3 is TGTGCCAGCAGCCTGCTACGGACAGGGGACACGTACGAGCAGTACTTC. Its protein is CASSLLRTGDTYEQYF.

This chain connects TRBV5-4 to TRBJ1-3; no clear D. The CDR3 spans 16 residues. CDR1 and CDR2 from the germline V gene are SGHNT and YYREEE (reference sequence). Trimming removed 3 bases from V and 0 bases from J, with 13 bases in between. The CDR3 loop reads CASSWNAGDSGNTIYF. The CDR3 DNA is TGTGCCAGCAGCTGGAACGCGGGCGACTCTGGAAACACCATATATTTT.

The rearrangement uses TRBV5-6 and TRBJ1-3; TRBD1 matches at 7 bases. Germline V gene data show CDR1 as SGHDT and CDR2 as YYEEEE. Losses at the gene ends were 4 bases for V and 2 bases for J; bases not matched to a gene: 6. The CDR3 extends over 15 amino acids. The CDR3 DNA reads as TGTGCCAGCAGCCACATCGACAGGGCTGGAAACACCATATATTTT. It specifies CASSHIDRAGNTIYF.

The chain is built from TRBV5-6 and TRBJ1-1; no clear D gene. Germline V gene sequence: CDR1 SGHDT, CDR2 YYEEEE. Deletions cut 0 bases from V and 0 bases from J, with 15 bases between. This CDR3 has 17 residues. This chain's CDR3 is CASSLGVLIFLNTEAFF. CDR3 sequence (DNA): TGTGCCAGCAGCTTGGGGGTCCTGATATTCCTGAACACTGAAGCTTTCTTT. Complete variable domain (other parts from reference TRBV5-6 and TRBJ1-1): DAGVTQSPTHLIKTRGQQVTLRCSPKSGHDTVSWYQQALGQGPQFIFQYYEEEERQRGNFPDRFSGHQFPNYSSELNVNALLLGDSALYLCASSLGVLIFLNTEAFFGQGTRLTVV.

The chain couples TRBV6-5 to TRBJ1-5, with unresolved D. Looked up from germline, CDR1 is MNHEY and CDR2 is SVGAGI. Trimming took off 5 bases at V and 0 bases at J, with 5 bases between the two ends. The length of the CDR3 is 13 residues. As DNA, the CDR3 is TGTGCCAGCAGTCAGTATAGCAATCAGCCCCAGCATTTT. This sequence encodes CASSQYSNQPQHF.